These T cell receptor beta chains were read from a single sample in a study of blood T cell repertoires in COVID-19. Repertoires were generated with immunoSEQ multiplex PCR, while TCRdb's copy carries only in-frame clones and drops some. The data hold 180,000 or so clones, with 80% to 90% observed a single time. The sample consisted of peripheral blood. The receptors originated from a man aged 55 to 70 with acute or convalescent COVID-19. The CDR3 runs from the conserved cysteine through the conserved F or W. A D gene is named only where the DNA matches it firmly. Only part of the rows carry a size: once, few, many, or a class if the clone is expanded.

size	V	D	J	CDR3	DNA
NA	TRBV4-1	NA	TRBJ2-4	CASSQEPRGGGIQYF	TGCGCCAGCAGCCAAGAACCCAGGGGCGGGGGCATTCAGTACTTC
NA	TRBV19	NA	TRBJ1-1	CASSQTAKAFF	TGTGCCAGTAGCCAGACAGCCAAAGCTTTCTTT
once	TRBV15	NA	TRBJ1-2	CATSRDRAIREGYTF	TGTGCCACCAGCAGAGATAGGGCCATTCGGGAGGGCTACACCTTC
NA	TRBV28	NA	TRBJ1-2	CASTNRVGGYTF	TGTGCCAGCACTAACAGGGTGGGAGGCTACACCTTC
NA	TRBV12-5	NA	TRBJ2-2	CASGLRDTGELFF	TGTGCTAGTGGTTTGCGGGACACCGGGGAGCTGTTTTTT
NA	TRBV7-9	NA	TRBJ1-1	CASSFQDTEAFF	TGTGCCAGCAGCTTTCAGGACACTGAAGCTTTCTTT
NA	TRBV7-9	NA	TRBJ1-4	CASSPNRGEKLFF	TGTGCCAGCAGCCCTAACCGGGGGGAGAAACTGTTTTTT
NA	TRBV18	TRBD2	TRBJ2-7	CASSPGLAGAGEQYF	TGTGCCAGCTCACCAGGACTAGCGGGAGCTGGGGAGCAGTACTTC
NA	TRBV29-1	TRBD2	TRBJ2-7	CSVGWREPPYEQYF	TGCAGCGTTGGATGGCGGGAGCCCCCTTACGAGCAGTACTTC
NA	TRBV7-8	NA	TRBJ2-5	CASRENRGAWETQYF	TGTGCCAGCAGGGAAAACCGGGGGGCTTGGGAGACCCAGTACTTC
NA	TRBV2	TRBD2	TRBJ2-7	CAMVTSGSFEQYF	TGTGCCATGGTAACTAGCGGGAGCTTCGAGCAGTACTTC
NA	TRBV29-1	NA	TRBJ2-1	CSATGLGNEQFF	TGCAGCGCGACGGGATTGGGTAATGAGCAGTTCTTC
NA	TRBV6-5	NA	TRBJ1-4	CASRKGDGNEKLFF	TGTGCCAGCAGAAAGGGGGATGGTAATGAAAAACTGTTTTTT
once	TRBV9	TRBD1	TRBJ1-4	CASSVGGDRVGAGDENEKLFF	TGTGCCAGCAGCGTAGGAGGAGACAGGGTAGGAGCGGGCGACGAGAATGAAAAACTGTTTTTT
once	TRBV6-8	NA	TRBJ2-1	CASSSTPGREGLSSYNEQFF	TGTGCCAGCAGTTCCACCCCGGGCAGGGAAGGGCTTAGCTCCTACAATGAGCAGTTCTTC
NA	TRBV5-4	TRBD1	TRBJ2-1	CASSFDRGYNEQFF	TGTGCCAGCAGCTTCGACAGGGGGTACAATGAGCAGTTCTTC
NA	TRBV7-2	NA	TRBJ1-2	CASSLGHSNYGYTF	TGTGCCAGCAGCTTAGGTCACAGCAACTATGGCTACACCTTC
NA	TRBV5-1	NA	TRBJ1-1	CASSLLPQGSDTEAFF	TGCGCCAGCAGCTTGTTGCCCCAGGGGTCGGACACTGAAGCTTTCTTT
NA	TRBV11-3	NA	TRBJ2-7	CASPPGLHEQYF	TGTGCCAGTCCCCCGGGGTTGCACGAGCAGTACTTC
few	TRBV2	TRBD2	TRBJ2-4	CASTPWTSASNIQYF	TGTGCCAGCACCCCTTGGACTAGCGCATCAAACATTCAGTACTTC
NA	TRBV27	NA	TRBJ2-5	CASSLSPGWGGETQYF	TGTGCCAGCAGTTTATCCCCGGGTTGGGGCGGAGAGACCCAGTACTTC
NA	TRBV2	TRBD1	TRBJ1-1	CASSDGQGDGNTEAFF	TGTGCCAGCAGTGACGGTCAGGGGGATGGGAACACTGAAGCTTTCTTT
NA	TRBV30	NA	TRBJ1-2	CAWSPGDTNYGYTF	TGTGCCTGGAGTCCAGGGGATACTAACTATGGCTACACCTTC
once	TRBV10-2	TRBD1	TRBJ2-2	CASSGQGNTGELFF	TGCGCCAGCAGTGGACAGGGCAACACCGGGGAGCTGTTTTTT
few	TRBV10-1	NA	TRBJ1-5	CASSEGGNQPQHF	TGCGCCAGCAGTGAGGGGGGGAATCAGCCCCAGCATTTT
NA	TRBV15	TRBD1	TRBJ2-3	CATSSYKTGPARDTQYF	TGTGCCACCAGCAGCTATAAGACAGGGCCTGCGAGAGATACGCAGTATTTT
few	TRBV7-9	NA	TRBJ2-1	CASSYTSWNEQFF	TGTGCCAGCAGTTACACCTCATGGAATGAGCAGTTCTTC
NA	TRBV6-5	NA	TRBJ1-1	CASSYGRRTEAFF	TGTGCCAGCAGTTACGGGCGGAGGACTGAAGCTTTCTTT
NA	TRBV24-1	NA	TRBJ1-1	CATSESQGNTEAFF	TGTGCCACCAGTGAGAGCCAGGGGAACACTGAAGCTTTCTTT
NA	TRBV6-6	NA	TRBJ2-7	CASSPQGLPSEQYF	TGTGCCAGCAGTCCCCAGGGTCTCCCCTCGGAGCAGTACTTC
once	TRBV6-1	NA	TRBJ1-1	CASSEIKNTEAFF	TGTGCCAGCAGTGAAATCAAGAACACTGAAGCTTTCTTT
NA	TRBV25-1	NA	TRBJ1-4	CASSEGGATNEKLFF	TGTGCCAGCAGTGAAGGGGGGGCGACTAATGAAAAACTGTTTTTT
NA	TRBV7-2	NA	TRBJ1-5	CASSLGQGVQPQHF	TGTGCCAGCAGCTTAGGGCAGGGTGTTCAGCCCCAGCATTTT
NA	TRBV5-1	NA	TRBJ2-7	CASSFHTTQNEQYF	TGCGCCAGCAGCTTCCATACAACCCAGAACGAGCAGTACTTC
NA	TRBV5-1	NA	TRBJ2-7	CASSGSTGFYEQYF	TGCGCCAGCAGCGGGTCGACAGGCTTCTACGAGCAGTACTTC
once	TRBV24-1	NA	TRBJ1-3	CATSDWWVPRGNSGNTIYF	TGTGCCACCAGTGATTGGTGGGTACCTAGGGGAAACTCTGGAAACACCATATATTTT
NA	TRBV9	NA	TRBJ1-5	CASSGQGDKYQPQHF	TGTGCCAGCAGCGGACAAGGGGACAAATATCAGCCCCAGCATTTT
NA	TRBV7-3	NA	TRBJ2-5	CASSPGMGKKTQYF	TGTGCCAGCAGCCCCGGGATGGGAAAAAAGACCCAGTACTTC
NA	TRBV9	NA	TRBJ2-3	CASSVGGWEADTQYF	TGTGCCAGCAGCGTAGGGGGCTGGGAAGCAGATACGCAGTATTTT
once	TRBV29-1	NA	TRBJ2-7	CSVVTGHSYEQYF	TGCAGCGTTGTGACAGGCCACTCCTACGAGCAGTACTTC
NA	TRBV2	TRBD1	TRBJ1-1	CASNLDRGEAFF	TGTGCCAGCAACCTCGACAGGGGTGAAGCTTTCTTT
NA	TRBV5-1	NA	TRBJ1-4	CASSFSSNEKLFF	TGCGCCAGCAGCTTCAGTTCTAATGAAAAACTGTTTTTT